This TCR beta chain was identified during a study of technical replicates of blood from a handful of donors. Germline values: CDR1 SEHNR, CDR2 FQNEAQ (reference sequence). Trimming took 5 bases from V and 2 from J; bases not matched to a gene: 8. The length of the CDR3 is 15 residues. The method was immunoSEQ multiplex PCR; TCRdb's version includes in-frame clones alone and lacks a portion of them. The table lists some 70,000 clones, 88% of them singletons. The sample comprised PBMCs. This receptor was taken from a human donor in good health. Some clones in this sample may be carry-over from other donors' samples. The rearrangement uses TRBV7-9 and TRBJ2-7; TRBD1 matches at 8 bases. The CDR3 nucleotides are TGTGCCAGCAGCCCCAGGGGGCTTGGGACCTACGAGCAGTACTTC. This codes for CASSPRGLGTYEQYF.